The 5 T cell receptor beta chains presented below share a single source sample, sequenced in a study of T cell responses to AZD1222 COVID-19 vaccine. This table comes from immunoSEQ multiplex PCR, and its TCRdb copy is limited to in-frame clones, with some not included. The repertoire holds 100,000 to 150,000 clones, with roughly 92% as singletons. Sequenced here: peripheral blood, sampled on day 0 of AZD1222 vaccination. Source of these receptors: an adult in good health.

The chain is built from TRBV21-1 and TRBJ1-2. TRBV21-1 constitutes a pseudogene. The CDR3 length is 13 residues. The CDR3 spells CASSKKGRGGYTF. The CDR3 region has the DNA TGTGCCAGCAGCAAAAAGGGGAGGGGAGGCTACACCTTC.

The chain couples TRBV5-1 to TRBJ1-1, with D unresolved. Germline assignment: CDR1 SGHRS and CDR2 YFSETQ. Trimming stripped 4 bases from V and 2 bases from J, with 15 bases between. This CDR3 region has 15 residues. Here the CDR3 reads CASSASRKLNTEAFF. CDR3 nucleotide sequence: TGCGCCAGCAGCGCCTCCAGGAAGCTTAACACTGAAGCTTTCTTT.

The V and J genes are TRBV29-1 and TRBJ1-5; D ambiguous. V was shortened by 4 bases and J by 5 bases, with 15 bases between the two germline ends. Germline loops: CDR1 SQVTM, CDR2 ANQGSEA. The CDR3 covers 14 residues. The CDR3 nucleotides are TGCAGCGTTGCTCGGGGAACTGGGGATCAGCCCCAGCATTTT. It yields the protein CSVARGTGDQPQHF.

V is TRBV27 and J is TRBJ1-6, with D unclear. The CDR3 consists of 15 residues. V was cut by 5 bases and J by 9 bases, with 17 bases left in between. Germline lookup yields CDR1 MNHEY and CDR2 SMNVEV (reference sequence). The CDR3 nucleotides read TGTGCCAGCAGTCCCGCGCAAAACCGGGGTTCACCCCTCCACTTT. Translated, it gives CASSPAQNRGSPLHF.

This rearrangement joins TRBV9 to TRBJ1-1, with 7 bases that match TRBD1. Germline loops: CDR1 SGDLS, CDR2 YYNGEE. The CDR3 contains 15 residues. Losses at the gene ends were 4 bases for V and 4 bases for J; bases not matched to a gene: 10. CDR3 sequence: CASSPTGALATEAFF. As DNA, the CDR3 is TGTGCCAGCAGCCCTACAGGGGCGCTCGCCACTGAAGCTTTCTTT. The variable domain in full, with the rest retrieved from reference TRBV9 and TRBJ1-1, is DSGVTQTPKHLITATGQRVTLRCSPRSGDLSVYWYQQSLDQGLQFLIQYYNGEERAKGNILERFSAQQFPDLHSELNLSSLELGDSALYFCASSPTGALATEAFFGQGTRLTVV.